This T cell receptor beta chain was sequenced for a study of metastatic and nonmetastatic thyroid tumors. The study's findings and limits: A significant increase in TCR beta diversity was reportedly seen in malignant thyroid tumors relative to benign nodules, in blood and tumor.

By share, this clone ranks as medium-sized. Its antigen is not identified. TCRdb re-called the PCR reads with MiXCR. This sample has 45,000 to 50,000 clones; 24% occur once, and the top ten carry 3.4%. CDR3 length equals 10 residues. V lost 7 bases to trimming and J lost 3 bases, with 4 bases between them. CDR1 SNHLY and CDR2 FYNNEI come from the germline V gene. Every patient was untreated before thyroid surgery. The rearrangement joins TRBV2 to TRBJ2-7; D gene uncertain. The receptor was derived from a male donor with papillary thyroid cancer or a benign thyroid nodule (not recorded which). Some clones in this sample may be carry-over from other donors' samples. Sequenced: blood. The CDR3 is CASKGYEQYF. The CDR3, as DNA: TGTGCCAGCAAGGGCTACGAGCAGTACTTC. The variable domain in full, with the rest retrieved from reference TRBV2 and TRBJ2-7, is EPEVTQTPSHQVTQMGQEVILRCVPISNHLYFYWYRQILGQKVEFLVSFYNNEISEKSEIFDDQFSVERPDGSNFTLKIRSTKLEDSAMYFCASKGYEQYFGPGTRLTVT.